Listed here are 14 T cell receptor beta chains from one sample, sequenced in a study of cytomegalovirus exposure and HLA in healthy donors. The primer mix had 60 Vbeta and 13 Jbeta primers. TCRdb's copy holds only in-frame clones and misses some; the assay was immunoSEQ multiplex PCR. The profile shows about 160,000 clones, roughly 70% of them singletons. Sequencing was performed on PBMCs. The receptor set was obtained from a woman aged 25 to 39 in good health and CMV-seronegative.

The chain is built from TRBV19 and TRBJ1-1, with 7 bases fitting TRBD1. The germline gives CDR1 LNHDA, CDR2 SQIVND (reference sequence). The CDR3 consists of 12 residues. V was clipped by 2 bases and J by 11 bases; unmatched bases: 5. The CDR3 coding sequence is TGTGCCAGTAGTATAATTGACAGGGAGGCTTTCTTT. It translates to CASSIIDREAFF.

The rearrangement links TRBV4-2 to TRBJ2-1; D is unresolved. The CDR3 has 14 amino acids. The V end lost 4 bases, the J end lost 10 bases, and 17 bases lay between the germline ends. In germline, CDR1 is LGHNA, CDR2 YNFKEQ. The CDR3 DNA reads TGTGCCAGCAGCCCCCTAGGCTCCGTCGGAGAGCAGTTCTTC. This encodes CASSPLGSVGEQFF.

The J gene is TRBJ1-1, the V gene TRBV7-3, with TRBD1 identical over 7 bases. Germline V CDR1 and CDR2: SGHTA, FQGTGA. The CDR3 loop spans 14 amino acids. The V and J ends lost 0 bases and 3 bases, in that order; junction bases with no gene match: 1. As DNA, the CDR3 is TGTGCCAGCAGCTTAACCGGGACAGACACTGAAGCTTTCTTT. Amino acids: CASSLTGTDTEAFF.

The chain uses TRBV9 and TRBJ2-5, with a weak D call TRBD1 (5 bases). Germline CDR1 and CDR2: SGDLS and YYNGEE. V lost 0 bases and J lost 5, with 8 bases in between. There are 13 residues in the CDR3. This CDR3 reads CASSVEGFETQYF. The CDR3 nucleotides read TGTGCCAGCAGCGTAGAGGGGTTTGAGACCCAGTACTTC.

The J gene is TRBJ1-4, the V gene TRBV5-4; 8 bases match TRBD1. The germline V gene encodes CDR1 SGHNT and CDR2 YYREEE (reference sequence). V lost 1 base to trimming and J lost 7 bases; unmatched junction nucleotides: 6. The length of the CDR3 is 15 residues. This chain's CDR3 is CASSLPGTGLEKLFF. CDR3 bases: TGTGCCAGCAGCTTGCCCGGGACAGGACTTGAAAAACTGTTTTTT.

The CDR3 DNA sequence: TGTGCCAGCAGTCCCGCCAGGGGGCGCAATCAGCCCCAGCATTTT. Protein: CASSPARGRNQPQHF. The chain combines TRBV27 with TRBJ1-5; 8 positions match TRBD1. Germline assignment: CDR1 MNHEY and CDR2 SMNVEV (reference sequence). Trimming at V came to 5 bases and at J to 2 bases, leaving 5 bases not matched to a gene. CDR3 size: 15 residues.

V gene TRBV7-8 combines with J gene TRBJ2-1, with 13 bases lining up with TRBD2. The CDR3 runs 15 residues. The junction had 3 bases not matched to a gene; V was cut back by 3 bases and J by 7 bases. Germline CDR1 reads SGHVS; CDR2 reads FQNEAQ. CDR3 loop: CASSFTSGGGNEQFF. DNA for the CDR3: TGTGCCAGCAGCTTCACTAGCGGGGGGGGGAATGAGCAGTTCTTC.

This clone appeared once. The chain employs TRBV27 and TRBJ2-6, with TRBD2 as a possible D gene (6 bases). The CDR3 loop spans 15 amino acids. V lost 7 bases to trimming and J lost 4 bases, with 14 bases between them. The germline gives CDR1 MNHEY, CDR2 SMNVEV (reference sequence). The CDR3 nucleotides are TGTGCCAGCACCCTTGGAGGGCCGGGGGCCAACGTCCTGACTTTC. Translation: CASTLGGPGANVLTF.

The chain recombines TRBV15 with TRBJ1-6; TRBD1 might be the D (6 bases). Trimming took off 2 bases at V and 0 bases at J, with 11 bases between the two ends. The CDR3 has 17 amino acids. Germline CDR1 LNHNV, CDR2 YYDKDF (reference sequence). CDR3 nucleotides: TGTGCCACCAGCAGAAACAGGGAAGTCTCCTATAATTCACCCCTCCACTTT. As protein: CATSRNREVSYNSPLHF.

The rearrangement joins TRBV27 to TRBJ1-4, with D tentatively TRBD1 (5 bases). The CDR3 sequence is 16 residues long. Trimming pared 3 bases from V and 0 bases from J, leaving 11 bases between. Germline CDR1 MNHEY, CDR2 SMNVEV (reference sequence). The CDR3 protein is CASSFYRSATNEKLFF. The CDR3 DNA is TGTGCCAGCAGTTTCTACAGGTCTGCAACTAATGAAAAACTGTTTTTT. Full variable domain (outside the CDR3, taken from reference TRBV27 and TRBJ1-4): EAQVTQNPRYLITVTGKKLTVTCSQNMNHEYMSWYRQDPGLGLRQIYYSMNVEVTDKGDVPEGYKVSRKEKRNFPLILESPSPNQTSLYFCASSFYRSATNEKLFFGSGTQLSVL.

The rearrangement links TRBV10-1 to TRBJ2-5, with 14 bases that match TRBD2. CDR1 and CDR2 (germline): WNHNN, SYGVQD (reference sequence). Trimming at V came to 8 bases and at J to 3 bases, leaving 2 bases not matched to a gene. The length of the CDR3 is 14 residues. CDR3 nucleotide sequence: TGCGCCAGCCTGGGACTAGCGGGGGAAGAGACCCAGTACTTC. Its protein product is CASLGLAGEETQYF.

The chain joins TRBV21-1 to TRBJ2-7; the table gives TRBD1 as D, unverified against the DNA. TRBV21-1 counts as a pseudogene. CDR3 length: 15 residues. The CDR3 is CASSIQQGRPYEQYF. CDR3 DNA sequence: TGTGCCAGCAGCATCCAACAGGGCCGGCCCTATGAGCAGTACTTC.

In its sample, this clone was seen a few times. An end of the junction does not agree with germline; a read error may underlie this. CDR3 nucleotide sequence: TGTGCTAGCAGCCAGTATAACTTTCAAAACAGGGTTTACGAGCAGTACTTC. Encoded protein: CASSQYNFQNRVYEQYF. The chain couples TRBV7-7 to TRBJ2-7, with a possible D match to TRBD1 (6 bases). Germline lookup yields CDR1 SSHAT and CDR2 FNYEAQ (reference sequence). The CDR3 length is 17 residues.

The V call is TRBV28, the J call TRBJ1-4; perhaps TRBD1 as D (5 bases). The CDR3 loop spans 15 amino acids. Germline V lookup: CDR1 MDHEN, CDR2 SYDVKM. V lost 2 bases and J 5 bases, leaving 12 bases between the germline ends. CDR3 residues: CASSLGGTVNEKLFF. The CDR3 nucleotides read TGTGCCAGCAGTTTAGGCGGGACTGTAAATGAAAAACTGTTTTTT.